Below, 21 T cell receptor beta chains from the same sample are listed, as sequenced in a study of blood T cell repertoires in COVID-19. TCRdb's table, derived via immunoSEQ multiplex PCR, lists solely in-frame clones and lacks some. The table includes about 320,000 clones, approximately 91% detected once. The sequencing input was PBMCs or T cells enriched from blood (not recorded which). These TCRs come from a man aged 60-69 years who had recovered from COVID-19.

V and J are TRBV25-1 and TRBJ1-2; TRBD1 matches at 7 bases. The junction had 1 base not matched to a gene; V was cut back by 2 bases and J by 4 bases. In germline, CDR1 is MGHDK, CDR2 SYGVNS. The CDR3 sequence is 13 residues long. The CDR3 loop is CASSENRGYGYTF. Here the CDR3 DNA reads TGTGCCAGCAGTGAAAACAGGGGCTATGGCTACACCTTC.

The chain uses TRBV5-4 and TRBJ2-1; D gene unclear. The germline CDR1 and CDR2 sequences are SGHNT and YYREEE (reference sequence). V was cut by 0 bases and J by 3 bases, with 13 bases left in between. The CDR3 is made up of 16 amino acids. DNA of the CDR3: TGTGCCAGCAGCTTGGCCCGCTTAAGGAGCTACAATGAGCAGTTCTTC. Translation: CASSLARLRSYNEQFF.

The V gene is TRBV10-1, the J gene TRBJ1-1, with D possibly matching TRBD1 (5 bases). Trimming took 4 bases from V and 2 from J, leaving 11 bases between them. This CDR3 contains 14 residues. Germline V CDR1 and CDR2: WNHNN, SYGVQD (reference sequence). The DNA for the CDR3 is TGCGCCAGCAGTGCGGGGGGGACCAACACTGAAGCTTTCTTT. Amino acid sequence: CASSAGGTNTEAFF.

CDR3 sequence reads: CATDRALADTIYF. DNA of the CDR3: TGTGCCACCGACAGAGCTCTCGCGGACACCATATATTTT. The chain is built from TRBV30 and TRBJ1-3, with a possible D match to TRBD1 (5 bases). Germline assignment: CDR1 GTSNPN and CDR2 SVGIG (reference sequence). The V end was cut by 8 bases, the J end by 8 bases, with 19 bases between. The CDR3 extends over 13 amino acids.

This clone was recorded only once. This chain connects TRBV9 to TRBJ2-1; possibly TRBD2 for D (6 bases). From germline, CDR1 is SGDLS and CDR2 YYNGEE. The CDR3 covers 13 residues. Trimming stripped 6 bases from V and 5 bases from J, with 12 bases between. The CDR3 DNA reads TGTGCCAGCAATCGGGACTTAGACAATGAGCAGTTCTTC. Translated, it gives CASNRDLDNEQFF.

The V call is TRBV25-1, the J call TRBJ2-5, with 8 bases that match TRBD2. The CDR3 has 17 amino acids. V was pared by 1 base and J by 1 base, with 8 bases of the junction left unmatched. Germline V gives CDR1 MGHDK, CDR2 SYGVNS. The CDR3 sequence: CASSELFIAGSQETQYF. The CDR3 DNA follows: TGTGCCAGCAGTGAATTATTTATAGCGGGGAGCCAAGAGACCCAGTACTTC.

The CDR3 DNA reads as TGTGCCAGCAGTCAGGGGCATGGCGGGGAGCTGTTTTTT. It encodes CASSQGHGGELFF. The chain carries TRBV9 and TRBJ2-2; tentative D call: TRBD1 (6 bases). The germline CDR1 and CDR2 sequences are SGDLS and YYNGEE. V dropped 5 bases and J dropped 7 bases, with 12 bases sitting between them. The CDR3 is made up of 13 amino acids.

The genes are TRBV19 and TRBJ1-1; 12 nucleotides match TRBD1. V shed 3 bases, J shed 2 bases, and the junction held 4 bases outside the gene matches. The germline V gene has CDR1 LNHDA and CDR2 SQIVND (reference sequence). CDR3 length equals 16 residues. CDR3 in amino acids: CASSIGTGGGNTEAFF. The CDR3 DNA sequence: TGTGCCAGTAGTATTGGGACAGGGGGCGGTAACACTGAAGCTTTCTTT.

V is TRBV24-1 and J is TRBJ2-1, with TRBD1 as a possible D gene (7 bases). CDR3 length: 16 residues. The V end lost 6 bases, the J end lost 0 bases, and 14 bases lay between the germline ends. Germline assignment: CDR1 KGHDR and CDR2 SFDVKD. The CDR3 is CATSYEQGGSYNEQFF. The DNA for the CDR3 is TGTGCCACCAGTTATGAGCAGGGGGGCTCCTACAATGAGCAGTTCTTC.

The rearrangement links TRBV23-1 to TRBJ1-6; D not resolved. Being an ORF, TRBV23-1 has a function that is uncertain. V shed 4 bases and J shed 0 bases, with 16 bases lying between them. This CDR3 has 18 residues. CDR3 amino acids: CASSPRSGERSYNSPLHF. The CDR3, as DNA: TGCGCCAGCAGTCCTCGGAGCGGGGAGCGCTCCTATAATTCACCCCTCCACTTT.

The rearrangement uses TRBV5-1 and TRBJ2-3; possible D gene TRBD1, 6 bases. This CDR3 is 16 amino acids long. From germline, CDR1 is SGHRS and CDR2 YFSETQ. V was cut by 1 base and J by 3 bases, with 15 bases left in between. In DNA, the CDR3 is TGCGCCAGCAGCTTGCTGAGACAGGAAGGAACAGATACGCAGTATTTT. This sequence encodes CASSLLRQEGTDTQYF.

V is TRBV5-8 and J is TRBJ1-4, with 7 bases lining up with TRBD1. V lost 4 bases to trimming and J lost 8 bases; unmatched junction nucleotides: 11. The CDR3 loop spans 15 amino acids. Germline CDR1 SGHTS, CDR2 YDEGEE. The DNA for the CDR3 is TGTGCCAGCAGCCCACTAAACAGGGGTGAGGAAAAACTGTTTTTT. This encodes CASSPLNRGEEKLFF.

CDR3 in amino acids: CASSLTGSGSYNEQFF. In DNA, the CDR3 is TGTGCCAGCAGCTTAACAGGTAGCGGGAGCTACAATGAGCAGTTCTTC. The V and J genes are TRBV7-3 and TRBJ2-1, with 9 bases lining up with TRBD2. CDR1 SGHTA and CDR2 FQGTGA come from the germline V gene. This CDR3 contains 16 residues. V shed 0 bases and J 3 bases; nucleotides not matched to a gene: 3.

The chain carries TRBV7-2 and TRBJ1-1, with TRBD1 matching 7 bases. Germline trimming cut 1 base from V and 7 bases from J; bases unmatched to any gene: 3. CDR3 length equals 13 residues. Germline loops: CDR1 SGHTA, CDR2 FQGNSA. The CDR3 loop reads CASSLGGQIEAFF. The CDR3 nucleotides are TGTGCCAGCAGCTTAGGGGGACAGATTGAAGCTTTCTTT. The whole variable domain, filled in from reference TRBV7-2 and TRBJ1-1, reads GAGVSQSPSNKVTEKGKDVELRCDPISGHTALYWYRQSLGQGLEFLIYFQGNSAPDKSGLPSDRFSAERTGGSVSTLTIQRTQQEDSAVYLCASSLGGQIEAFFGQGTRLTVV.

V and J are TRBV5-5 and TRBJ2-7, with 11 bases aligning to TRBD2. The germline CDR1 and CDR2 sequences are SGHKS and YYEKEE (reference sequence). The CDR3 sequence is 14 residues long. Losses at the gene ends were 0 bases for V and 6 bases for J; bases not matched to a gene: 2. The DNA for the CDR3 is TGTGCCAGCAGCTTGGTAACTAGCGGGGGCGAGCAGTACTTC. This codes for CASSLVTSGGEQYF.

The CDR3 DNA follows: TGTGCCAGCAGTTTGTCCTTCTGGGGGAGGAGCTCCTACGAGCAGTACTTC. Its translation: CASSLSFWGRSSYEQYF. V usage is TRBV28 and J usage is TRBJ2-7; D might be TRBD2 (6 bases). The CDR3 length is 17 residues. CDR1 MDHEN and CDR2 SYDVKM come from the germline V gene. V gave up 3 bases and J gave up 0 bases, with 18 bases separating them.

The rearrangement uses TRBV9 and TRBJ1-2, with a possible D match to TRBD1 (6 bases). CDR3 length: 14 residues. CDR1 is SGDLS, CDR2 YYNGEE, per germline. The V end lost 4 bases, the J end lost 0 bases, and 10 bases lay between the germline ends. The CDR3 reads CASSRGGSNYGYTF. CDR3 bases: TGTGCCAGCAGCAGGGGGGGTTCTAACTATGGCTACACCTTC.

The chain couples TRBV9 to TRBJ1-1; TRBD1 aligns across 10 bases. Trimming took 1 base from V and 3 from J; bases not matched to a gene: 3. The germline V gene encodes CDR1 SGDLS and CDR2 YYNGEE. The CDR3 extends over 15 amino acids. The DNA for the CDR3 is TGTGCCAGCAGCGTACAAGGGACAGGGGACACTGAAGCTTTCTTT. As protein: CASSVQGTGDTEAFF.

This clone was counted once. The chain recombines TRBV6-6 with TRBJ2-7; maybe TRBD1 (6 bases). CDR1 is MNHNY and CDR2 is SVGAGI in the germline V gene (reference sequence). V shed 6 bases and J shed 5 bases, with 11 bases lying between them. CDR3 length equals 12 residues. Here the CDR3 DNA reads TGTGCCAGCAGGGAAACAGGGCACGAGCAGTACTTC. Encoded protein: CASRETGHEQYF.

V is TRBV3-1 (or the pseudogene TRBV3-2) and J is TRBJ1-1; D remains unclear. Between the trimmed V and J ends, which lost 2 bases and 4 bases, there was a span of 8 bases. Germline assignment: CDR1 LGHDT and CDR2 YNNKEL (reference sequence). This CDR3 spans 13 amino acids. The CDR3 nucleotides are TGTGCCAGCAGCCAACCGGGTGGCACTGAAGCTTTCTTT. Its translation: CASSQPGGTEAFF.

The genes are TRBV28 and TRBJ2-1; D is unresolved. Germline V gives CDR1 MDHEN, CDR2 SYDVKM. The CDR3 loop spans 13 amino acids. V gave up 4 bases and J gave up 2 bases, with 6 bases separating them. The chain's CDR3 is CASSWLAYNEQFF. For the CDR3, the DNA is TGTGCCAGCAGTTGGTTAGCCTACAATGAGCAGTTCTTC.